Below are 5 T cell receptor beta chains sequenced from a single sample in a study of T-cell reconstitution after alpha-beta-depleted transplantation in children. Construction of the TCRbeta library involved unique molecular identifiers. TCRdb re-called the PCR reads through MiXCR, storing one row per CDR3 protein. The top ten clones hold 8.5% to 9.5% of a sample with fewer than 350,000 distinct CDR3 sequences, approximately 7.3% of them seen once. Their antigens remain unidentified. Study observations and caveats: By one year post-transplant, T-cell counts and diversity largely arose from T cells that were newly produced.

The starting material was peripheral blood, obtained 360 days after TCRalphabeta/CD19-depleted stem cell transplant. These receptors were collected from a female patient aged 2-15 years who had a stem cell transplant for Fanconi anemia, so the T cells may come from the graft donor.

This chain connects TRBV5-5 to TRBJ2-5; TRBD1 aligns across 12 bases. Per the germline V gene, CDR1 is SGHKS and CDR2 is YYEKEE (reference sequence). V lost 5 bases and J lost 1; bases outside the gene matches: 6. CDR3 length equals 16 residues. The chain's CDR3 is CASRGPGQGAQETQYF. CDR3 bases: TGTGCCAGCAGGGGGCCGGGACAGGGGGCCCAAGAGACCCAGTACTTC.

This clonotype was recorded many times. The chain uses TRBV20-1 and TRBJ1-5; D is ambiguous. This CDR3 is built from 14 residues. V lost 5 bases to trimming and J lost 2 bases, with 13 bases between them. Germline V gene sequence: CDR1 DFQATT, CDR2 SNEGSKA (reference sequence). The CDR3 nucleotides read TGCAGTGCTTCCCAGACTGATCGCAATCAGCCCCAGCATTTT. Its protein product is CSASQTDRNQPQHF.

The sample holds many counts of this clonotype. This chain uses TRBV20-1 with TRBJ2-1; D gene uncertain. Germline V gene sequence: CDR1 DFQATT, CDR2 SNEGSKA (reference sequence). The CDR3 length is 15 residues. The ends were cut back, 0 bases at V and 4 bases at J, with 13 bases in the middle. For the CDR3, the DNA is TGCAGTGCTAGAGATCTAACCCACGAATACAATGAGCAGTTCTTC. Its protein is CSARDLTHEYNEQFF.

This sequence joins TRBV20-1 and TRBJ1-2, with 7 bases that match TRBD1. Germline-derived CDR1 and CDR2 are DFQATT and SNEGSKA (reference sequence). The CDR3 totals 11 residues. V dropped 5 bases and J dropped 8; count of bases not matched to a gene: 5. CDR3 residues: CSAGTEGGYTF. The DNA for the CDR3 is TGCAGTGCTGGGACAGAAGGGGGCTACACCTTC.

This clonotype was detected ten times or more. The chain joins TRBV7-2 to TRBJ2-2, with no clear D. The V and J ends lost 2 bases and 0 bases respectively, with 4 bases between them. The CDR3 is 14 residues long. Germline CDR1 reads SGHTA; CDR2 reads FQGNSA. The chain's CDR3 is CASSLIANTGELFF. The CDR3 bases are TGTGCCAGCAGCTTAATAGCGAACACCGGGGAGCTGTTTTTT.